This record concerns one T cell receptor (beta chain) sequence. In each case, RNA was isolated and then reverse transcribed into cDNA as the sequencing template. Profiled with immunoSEQ multiplex PCR; TCRdb holds only in-frame clones, not every one. In the table there are hundreds of thousands of clones, approximately 38% of which are singletons. The germline V gene has CDR1 SEHNR and CDR2 FQNEAQ (reference sequence). V shed 1 base, J shed 3 bases, and the junction held 9 bases outside the gene matches. CDR3 length equals 17 residues. The sample belongs to a study of CD8+ T cells in alopecia areata. Stated treatment: oral pan-JAK inhibitor, 5-10 mg twice daily.

The rearrangement links TRBV7-9 to TRBJ2-7; the match to TRBD1 covers 10 bases. The origin of this receptor is a human donor with alopecia areata. The sequencing used CD4+ T cells sorted from blood, collected at roughly week 30, from a patient treated with tofacitinib. The CDR3 protein is CASSLVGQGGRSYEQYF. The CDR3 DNA reads TGTGCCAGCAGCTTAGTCGGACAGGGGGGGCGAAGCTACGAGCAGTACTTC. Combining the CDR3 with reference TRBV7-9 and TRBJ2-7 gives the whole variable domain DTGVSQNPRHKITKRGQNVTFRCDPISEHNRLYWYRQTLGQGPEFLTYFQNEAQLEKSRLLSDRFSAERPKGSFSTLEIQRTEQGDSAMYLCASSLVGQGGRSYEQYFGPGTRLTVT.